The T cell receptor beta chain under discussion was sequenced for a study of blood T cell repertoires in COVID-19. Study-level information: Researchers got acute and convalescent COVID-19 samples from the United States, Italy and Spain. T cells, B-cell-depleted T cells, or PBMCs supplied cDNA or gDNA.

Clones were read by immunoSEQ multiplex PCR, and TCRdb kept only the in-frame ones, dropping some. There are fewer than 250,000 clones in the sample; 70% to 90% occur only once, and approximately 10% lies in the top ten. CDR1 and CDR2 from the germline V gene are SGHVS and FNYEAQ. V was clipped by 5 bases and J by 6 bases; unmatched bases: 14. The CDR3 covers 16 residues. Seattle patient enrollment occurred during active infection, with longitudinal follow-up thereafter. Source material: peripheral blood. The chain is built from TRBV7-6 and TRBJ2-3; 7 positions agree with TRBD1. This sequence originates from a man in his fifties with COVID-19, enrolled during active disease. The CDR3 spells CASSPTPTGLADTQYF. The CDR3 coding sequence is TGTGCCAGCAGCCCAACACCGACAGGGTTGGCGGATACGCAGTATTTT.